The 30 T cell receptor beta chains listed next were all sequenced from one sample in a study of T-cell memory formation after mild COVID-19. One entry per CDR3 protein results from TCRdb running MiXCR on the 5' RACE reads. The sample consists of about 360,000 distinct CDR3 sequences, approximately 14% of them appearing once. Sequenced sample: PBMCs or a T cell subset sorted from them (not recorded which). The receptors here all came from a man aged 18 to 29 who had mild COVID-19 (a few samples of this study predate the infection). Cell type and time point are not known.

This clonotype was counted a few times. Written as DNA, the CDR3 is TGCGCCAGCAGCCAAGGAGGGGGGGTCGGCGGGGAGCTGTTTTTT. The encoded protein is CASSQGGGVGGELFF. V usage is TRBV4-3 and J usage is TRBJ2-2, with D possibly being TRBD2 (7 bases). CDR3 size: 15 residues. CDR1 LGHNA and CDR2 YSLEER come from the germline V gene. Trimming took 1 base from V and 7 from J, leaving 13 bases between them.

This clonotype was seen a handful of times. The rearrangement joins TRBV20-1 to TRBJ2-5; weak D call: TRBD2 (5 bases). This CDR3 spans 11 amino acids. The germline CDR1 and CDR2 sequences are DFQATT and SNEGSKA (reference sequence). With 7 bases removed from V and 5 bases from J, the gap between germline ends came to 11 bases. CDR3 residues: CSVGGLETQYF. Here the CDR3 DNA reads TGCAGTGTAGGCGGGTTGGAGACCCAGTACTTC.

The sample holds a few counts of this clonotype. CDR3 protein: CASIGNSYEQYF. The DNA for the CDR3 is TGTGCCAGCATAGGAAATTCCTACGAGCAGTACTTC. The gene calls are TRBV6-5 and TRBJ2-7; D gene uncertain. V was clipped by 7 bases and J by 1 base, with 8 bases between them. This CDR3 is built from 12 residues. Germline lookup yields CDR1 MNHEY and CDR2 SVGAGI.

This clonotype was seen at least ten times. The gene calls are TRBV20-1 and TRBJ2-4; tentative D call: TRBD2 (5 bases). Trimming left V 4 bases short and J 4 bases short, with 8 bases between. The CDR3 contains 12 residues. From germline, CDR1 is DFQATT and CDR2 SNEGSKA (reference sequence). CDR3 region: CSATGDKNIQYF. The CDR3 DNA follows: TGCAGTGCTACCGGGGATAAAAACATTCAGTACTTC.

The chain employs TRBV15 and TRBJ2-1; D is uncertain. V lost 1 base to trimming and J lost 8 bases, with 9 bases between them. From germline, CDR1 is LNHNV and CDR2 YYDKDF (reference sequence). The CDR3 covers 13 residues. CDR3: CATSRVQADEQFF. The CDR3 coding sequence is TGTGCCACCAGCAGAGTCCAAGCAGATGAGCAGTTCTTC.

A few counts support this clonotype. This rearrangement joins TRBV5-1 to TRBJ2-5, with 10 bases matching TRBD1. The germline V gene has CDR1 SGHRS and CDR2 YFSETQ. The ends lost 4 bases at V and 4 bases at J; junction bases unmatched: 7. The CDR3 consists of 15 residues. CDR3 protein: CASSQGQGRRETQYF. For the CDR3, the DNA is TGCGCCAGCAGCCAGGGACAGGGGAGGAGAGAGACCCAGTACTTC.

This clonotype has a handful of counts. This chain uses TRBV6-2 or TRBV6-3 with TRBJ1-5; D perhaps matches TRBD1 (6 bases). From germline, CDR1 is MNHEY and CDR2 SVGEGT. V was pared by 10 bases and J by 0 bases, with 25 bases between. CDR3 length: 18 residues. CDR3 DNA: TGTGCCAATCCCCCGGGGGCAGCTATGGGTTATAGCAATCAGCCCCAGCATTTT. Translating it yields CANPPGAAMGYSNQPQHF.

This clonotype was found a few times. The chain carries TRBV19 and TRBJ1-5; maybe TRBD1 (5 bases). With 4 bases removed from V and 7 bases from J, the gap between germline ends came to 11 bases. The V gene's germline CDR1 is LNHDA and CDR2 SQIVND (reference sequence). This CDR3 has 13 amino acids. CDR3 region: CASSNWEGQPQHF. DNA for the CDR3: TGTGCCAGTAGTAACTGGGAGGGGCAGCCCCAGCATTTT.

The CDR3: CASSPGVSQGQETQYF. The CDR3 DNA sequence: TGTGCCAGCAGCCCAGGCGTATCACAGGGCCAAGAGACCCAGTACTTC. The chain recombines TRBV7-9 with TRBJ2-5; maybe TRBD1 (6 bases). This CDR3 contains 16 residues. Trimming took 5 bases from V and 1 from J, leaving 17 bases between them. CDR1 and CDR2 from the germline V gene are SEHNR and FQNEAQ (reference sequence). The full variable domain, rest sourced from reference TRBV7-9 and TRBJ2-5, is DTGVSQNPRHKITKRGQNVTFRCDPISEHNRLYWYRQTLGQGPEFLTYFQNEAQLEKSRLLSDRFSAERPKGSFSTLEIQRTEQGDSAMYLCASSPGVSQGQETQYFGPGTRLLVL.

The chain recombines TRBV7-2 with TRBJ2-1; D perhaps matches TRBD2 (5 bases). This CDR3 is 11 amino acids long. The V and J ends lost 1 base and 12 bases respectively, with 7 bases between them. Germline V gives CDR1 SGHTA, CDR2 FQGNSA. In nucleotides, the CDR3 is TGTGCCAGCAGCTTAGATCTAGCGCAGTTCTTC. Amino acid sequence: CASSLDLAQFF.

CDR3 sequence: CASRGGGPNTGELFF. The CDR3 DNA follows: TGTGCCAGCAGGGGAGGGGGCCCGAACACCGGGGAGCTGTTTTTT. The V gene is TRBV28, the J gene TRBJ2-2; D could derive from TRBD1 or TRBD2 (7 bases each). Germline assignment: CDR1 MDHEN and CDR2 SYDVKM. V was pared by 6 bases and J by 0 bases, with 11 bases between. The CDR3 totals 15 residues. Filled out from reference TRBV28 and TRBJ2-2, the complete variable domain reads DVKVTQSSRYLVKRTGEKVFLECVQDMDHENMFWYRQDPGLGLRLIYFSYDVKMKEKGDIPEGYSVSREKKERFSLILESASTNQTSMYLCASRGGGPNTGELFFGEGSRLTVL.

The chain employs TRBV7-6 and TRBJ1-2, with 8 positions matching TRBD1. V was pared by 5 bases and J by 4 bases, with 6 bases of the junction left unmatched. Germline values: CDR1 SGHVS, CDR2 FNYEAQ. The CDR3 consists of 14 residues. The CDR3 is CASSPAGGGYGYTF. For the CDR3, the DNA is TGTGCCAGCAGCCCAGCAGGGGGCGGCTATGGCTACACCTTC.

This clonotype was found a few times. The rearrangement links TRBV5-5 to TRBJ2-2; 11 bases align to TRBD2. Trimming took 0 bases from V and 5 from J; bases not matched to a gene: 6. The germline V gene has CDR1 SGHKS and CDR2 YYEKEE (reference sequence). This CDR3 has 17 residues. The DNA of the CDR3 is TGTGCCAGCAGCTTGGGACTAGCGGGGCCAAGAACCGGGGAGCTGTTTTTT. Translation: CASSLGLAGPRTGELFF. The full variable domain, with the rest looked up from reference TRBV5-5 and TRBJ2-2, is DAGVTQSPTHLIKTRGQQVTLRCSPISGHKSVSWYQQVLGQGPQFIFQYYEKEERGRGNFPDRFSARQFPNYSSELNVNALLLGDSALYLCASSLGLAGPRTGELFFGEGSRLTVL.

This clonotype was seen only a few times. This chain's CDR3 is CASSQFSGSNTGELFF. For the CDR3, the DNA is TGCGCCAGCAGCCAATTCTCTGGGTCGAACACCGGGGAGCTGTTTTTT. The chain recombines TRBV4-1 with TRBJ2-2; D is ambiguous. The V gene lost 2 bases and the J gene lost 0 bases, with 10 bases spanning the gap. Germline V gene lookup returns CDR1 MGHRA and CDR2 YSYEKL. The CDR3 contains 16 residues.

The J gene is TRBJ1-2, the V gene TRBV4-3; no definite D call. The CDR3 contains 15 residues. The V end was cut by 5 bases, the J end by 2 bases, with 15 bases between. CDR1 is LGHNA and CDR2 is YSLEER in the germline V gene. Here the CDR3 reads CASSKATQPNYGYTF. In DNA, the CDR3 is TGCGCCAGCAGCAAGGCGACACAGCCAAACTATGGCTACACCTTC.

This clonotype showed up just a few times. The V gene is TRBV4-3, the J gene TRBJ2-5, with D unresolved. Trimming left V 3 bases short and J 0 bases short, with 8 bases between. Germline V gene sequence: CDR1 LGHNA, CDR2 YSLEER. This CDR3 contains 14 residues. The CDR3 DNA reads TGCGCCAGCAGCCAGGATGCGTACCAAGAGACCCAGTACTTC. Its protein is CASSQDAYQETQYF.

In its sample, this clonotype was seen many times. The chain couples TRBV7-2 to TRBJ2-5; maybe TRBD1 (6 bases). Per germline, CDR1 SGHTA and CDR2 FQGNSA. Trimming cost V 6 bases and J 7 bases, with 18 bases left between them. The CDR3 is 14 residues long. This CDR3 reads CASRSGQKVGTQYF. The CDR3 DNA reads TGTGCCAGCAGATCCGGACAGAAGGTCGGGACCCAGTACTTC.

To note about this clonotype: The junction shows a germline mismatch at one end, possibly a read error. The chain links TRBV5-4 to TRBJ2-5; TRBD1 matches at 9 bases. From germline, CDR1 is SGHNT and CDR2 YYREEE (reference sequence). The CDR3 consists of 12 residues. CDR3 protein: CASSLNRDRVFF. The CDR3 DNA reads TGTGCCAGCAGCTTGAACCGGGACAGGGTGTTCTTC.

This clonotype showed up many times. J is TRBJ2-7 and V is TRBV7-6; TRBD2 might be the D (6 bases). Germline CDR1 is SGHVS and CDR2 is FNYEAQ. The CDR3 runs 15 residues. V was shortened by 2 bases and J by 2 bases, with 13 bases between the two germline ends. The CDR3 is CASSLKSGPPYEQYF. CDR3 in DNA: TGTGCCAGCAGCTTAAAAAGCGGGCCTCCCTACGAGCAGTACTTC. Based on the CDR3 plus reference TRBV7-6 and TRBJ2-7, the full variable domain is GAGVSQSPRYKVTKRGQDVALRCDPISGHVSLYWYRQALGQGPEFLTYFNYEAQQDKSGLPNDRFSAERPEGSISTLTIQRTEQRDSAMYRCASSLKSGPPYEQYFGPGTRLTVT.

The rearrangement uses TRBV5-1 and TRBJ2-1; 8 bases fit TRBD2. Germline CDR1 SGHRS, CDR2 YFSETQ. The CDR3 is made up of 15 amino acids. The junction had 10 bases not matched to a gene; V was cut back by 2 bases and J by 9 bases. The CDR3 is CASSFHVSGEGEQFF. The CDR3 DNA follows: TGCGCCAGCAGCTTCCACGTTAGCGGGGAGGGTGAGCAGTTCTTC.

The rearrangement uses TRBV3-1 and TRBJ2-1; 7 nucleotides line up with TRBD2. Trimming took 4 bases from V and 0 from J; bases not matched to a gene: 3. This CDR3 region has 15 residues. Germline CDR1 LGHDT, CDR2 YNNKEL (reference sequence). In DNA, the CDR3 is TGTGCCAGCAGCCCGCGGGGGACCTCCTACAATGAGCAGTTCTTC. This sequence encodes CASSPRGTSYNEQFF.

The chain couples TRBV6-2 or TRBV6-3 to TRBJ1-1; 7 nucleotides agree with TRBD1. Unmatched junction bases numbered 5, after V lost 0 bases and J lost 1 base. Germline CDR1 MNHEY, CDR2 SVGEGT. This CDR3 is built from 16 residues. The CDR3 DNA reads TGTGCCAGCAGTTACTCGATGTCAGGGGGGAACACTGAAGCTTTCTTT. It specifies CASSYSMSGGNTEAFF.

This clonotype was found many times. The chain recombines TRBV11-2 with TRBJ2-5; D is unresolved. The CDR3 contains 12 residues. Trimming stripped 3 bases from V and 6 bases from J, with 8 bases between. Looked up from germline, CDR1 is SGHAT and CDR2 is FQNNGV. CDR3 nucleotides: TGTGCCAGCAGCTTGGGGTCAAAGACCCAGTACTTC. Protein sequence: CASSLGSKTQYF.

This clonotype was seen more than once but under ten times. J is TRBJ2-3 and V is TRBV4-2, with no clear D. V dropped 0 bases and J dropped 1 base, with 8 bases sitting between them. The V gene's germline CDR1 is LGHNA and CDR2 YNFKEQ. The CDR3 length is 15 residues. The CDR3 loop reads CASSQETEGTDTQYF. The CDR3 region has the DNA TGTGCCAGCAGCCAAGAGACCGAGGGCACAGATACGCAGTATTTT.

The chain combines TRBV7-8 with TRBJ1-6, with a tentative D call TRBD1 (5 bases). V was trimmed by 5 bases and J by 0 bases, leaving 8 bases between them. Germline loops: CDR1 SGHVS, CDR2 FQNEAQ. The CDR3 spans 15 residues. Here the CDR3 reads CASSGTFSYNSPLHF. In nucleotides, the CDR3 is TGTGCCAGCAGCGGGACGTTCTCCTATAATTCACCCCTCCACTTT.

This chain joins TRBV7-2 and TRBJ2-5; D possibly corresponds to TRBD1 (7 bases). CDR3 size: 14 residues. Germline assignment: CDR1 SGHTA and CDR2 FQGNSA. The V and J ends lost 2 bases and 7 bases respectively, with 14 bases between them. CDR3 sequence (DNA): TGTGCCAGCAGCTTATTTGGCCAGGGGGGGACCCAGTACTTC. This codes for CASSLFGQGGTQYF.

The CDR3 reads CASSYRQPPFSDTQYF. CDR3 DNA: TGTGCCAGCAGTTACCGGCAGCCTCCATTTTCAGATACGCAGTATTTT. The chain has TRBV6-5 and TRBJ2-3; D is ambiguous. There are 16 residues in the CDR3. V was pared by 2 bases and J by 4 bases, with 16 bases between. In germline, CDR1 is MNHEY, CDR2 SVGAGI.

This clonotype was seen only a few times. J is TRBJ2-3 and V is TRBV20-1, with 7 bases lining up with TRBD2. The CDR3 is made up of 15 amino acids. Germline CDR1 reads DFQATT; CDR2 reads SNEGSKA (reference sequence). Trimming took 3 bases from V and 2 from J; bases not matched to a gene: 8. The CDR3 is CSASPLAPFTDTQYF. Written as DNA, the CDR3 is TGCAGTGCTAGCCCACTAGCGCCCTTCACAGATACGCAGTATTTT.

The gene calls are TRBV4-2 and TRBJ2-6; D call uncertain. Germline CDR1 and CDR2: LGHNA and YNFKEQ. Trimming took 4 bases from V and 0 from J, leaving 7 bases between them. The CDR3 totals 15 residues. The CDR3 sequence: CASSPMSSGANVLTF. The CDR3 DNA reads as TGTGCCAGCAGCCCGATGTCCTCTGGGGCCAACGTCCTGACTTTC.

This clonotype showed up just a few times. This chain joins TRBV6-5 and TRBJ1-6, with a weak D call TRBD1 (6 bases). In germline, CDR1 is MNHEY, CDR2 SVGAGI. With 4 bases removed from V and 8 bases from J, the gap between germline ends came to 15 bases. This CDR3 is 15 amino acids long. The CDR3 bases are TGTGCCAGCAGTTTAGTCGGACAGAGGGATTCACCCCTCCACTTT. It codes for CASSLVGQRDSPLHF.